This T cell receptor (beta chain) was identified in a study of blood T cell repertoires in COVID-19. Study as a whole: Both acute and convalescent COVID-19 samples were obtained from the United States, Italy and Spain. T cells, B-cell-depleted T cells, or PBMCs provided the cDNA or gDNA that served as material.

In the original analysis: Researchers report that nucleated cell counts were estimated from reference gene primer amplification. TCRdb's copy holds only in-frame clones and misses some; the assay was immunoSEQ multiplex PCR. V and J calls plus clone size are reproduced from that table; the DNA served to infer D and trimming. The table includes hundreds of thousands of clones, 92% detected once. Between the trimmed V and J ends, which lost 4 bases and 2 bases, there was a span of 12 bases. In germline, CDR1 is SEHNR, CDR2 FQNEAQ (reference sequence). The CDR3 runs to 15 residues. Seattle-derived patients entered the study during active infection and were followed longitudinally.

The chain has TRBV7-9 and TRBJ1-3, with D maybe TRBD1 (5 bases). Material: peripheral blood. The clonotype was recovered from a man aged 55 to 69 with COVID-19, enrolled during active disease. CDR3 nucleotides: TGTGCCAGCAGCTCAACAACGACAGCTGGAAACACCATATATTTT. Amino acid sequence: CASSSTTTAGNTIYF.